The source of this TCR beta chain is a study of blood T cells in healthy people across ages. The study's findings and limits: PBMCs that were unsorted prevented a conclusive naive versus antigen-experienced comparison.

This clonotype was seen repeatedly, ten times or more. Its antigen is still unknown. The CDR3 extends over 12 amino acids. V trimming: 3 bases; J trimming: 5 bases; junction bases outside the gene matches: 3. Germline V CDR1 and CDR2: SQVTM, ANQGSEA. A second PCR of about 6 to 11 cycles used a sample-barcoded 5' primer and a J-beta primer mix. TCRdb fed the 5' RACE reads into MiXCR, producing one record per CDR3 protein. The repertoire consists of about 640,000 distinct CDR3 sequences, with around three fifths occurring once and the leading ten covering approximately 40%. This chain joins TRBV29-1 and TRBJ2-5; 7 bases align to TRBD1. This TCR derives from a man in his 60s in good health. The specimen sequenced was blood. The CDR3 region is CSVDRGMETQYF. CDR3 sequence (DNA): TGCAGCGTTGACAGGGGGATGGAGACCCAGTACTTC.